The rows below give T cell receptor beta chains drawn from one sample of a study of cytomegalovirus exposure and HLA in healthy donors. The repertoire was sequenced with immunoSEQ multiplex PCR; TCRdb's copy has only in-frame clones and lacks some. The sample includes around 140,000 clones. Sample: PBMCs. These receptors were obtained from a male donor in good health and CMV-seronegative. Both conserved end residues are part of each CDR3. A D gene is named only where the DNA matches it firmly.

j_call	v_call	d_call	cdr3_aa	cdr3_nt
TRBJ1-2	TRBV10-2	.	CASSEGLYGYTF	TGCGCCAGCAGTGAGGGACTCTATGGCTACACCTTC
TRBJ2-7	TRBV7-2	.	CASSIRVGFYEQYF	TGTGCCAGCAGCATCAGGGTTGGTTTCTACGAGCAGTACTTC
TRBJ1-1	TRBV9	TRBD1	CASSSQTGSTEAFF	TGTGCCAGCAGCTCCCAGACAGGGAGCACTGAAGCTTTCTTT
TRBJ2-1	TRBV19	.	CASRARDLRYNEQFF	TGTGCCAGTAGGGCACGGGACTTAAGATACAATGAGCAGTTCTTC
TRBJ2-7	TRBV7-9	.	CASSKTGTGSYEQYF	TGTGCCAGCAGCAAAACGGGCACAGGGTCCTACGAGCAGTACTTC
TRBJ1-2	TRBV5-6	.	CASSSDTSNYGYTF	TGTGCCAGCAGCTCAGACACCTCTAACTATGGCTACACCTTC
TRBJ2-1	TRBV5-1	TRBD2	CASSETTSGPTDEQFF	TGCGCCAGCAGCGAAACTACTAGCGGGCCTACGGATGAGCAGTTCTTC
TRBJ2-5	TRBV18	.	CASSPRYQETQYF	TGTGCCAGCTCTCCCCGGTACCAAGAGACCCAGTACTTC
TRBJ1-1	TRBV27	.	CASSLRLGGRFNYTEAFF	TGTGCCAGCAGTTTAAGACTCGGGGGGCGATTTAACTACACTGAAGCTTTCTTT
TRBJ2-1	TRBV11-2	TRBD2	CAEEAGNPGEQFF	TGTGCCGAGGAAGCGGGAAACCCAGGTGAGCAGTTCTTC
TRBJ1-4	TRBV9	.	CASSQGQSTNEKLFF	TGTGCCAGCAGCCAGGGGCAGTCCACTAATGAAAAACTGTTTTTT
TRBJ1-2	TRBV30	TRBD1	CAWTGTGDNYRGYTF	TGTGCCTGGACCGGGACAGGGGACAACTATCGCGGCTACACCTTC
TRBJ2-5	TRBV2	.	CASCEGGETQYF	TGTGCCAGCTGTGAGGGGGGAGAGACCCAGTACTTC
TRBJ2-3	TRBV4-2	TRBD2	CASSQDWGASGSTDTQYF	TGTGCCAGCAGCCAAGACTGGGGGGCTAGCGGGTCGACAGATACGCAGTATTTT
TRBJ1-2	TRBV5-1	.	CASSLETDNYGYTF	TGCGCCAGCAGCTTGGAGACAGACAACTATGGCTACACCTTC
TRBJ1-2	TRBV4-3	TRBD1	CASSRGTGNGYGYTF	TGCGCCAGCAGCCGTGGGACAGGGAATGGGTATGGCTACACCTTC
TRBJ2-5	TRBV11-3	.	CASSLGGAGAETQYF	TGTGCCAGCAGCTTAGGTGGGGCAGGGGCAGAGACCCAGTACTTC
TRBJ2-3	TRBV18	TRBD2	CASSPSGGDTQYF	TGTGCCAGCTCACCGTCCGGGGGGGATACGCAGTATTTT
TRBJ1-5	TRBV27	.	CASSFGGSNQPQHF	TGTGCCAGCAGTTTCGGAGGAAGCAATCAGCCCCAGCATTTT
TRBJ1-5	TRBV28	.	CASRRGANSNQPQHF	TGTGCCAGCAGGCGGGGGGCAAATAGCAATCAGCCCCAGCATTTT
TRBJ2-1	TRBV30	.	CAWSVLWREGNEQFF	TGTGCCTGGAGTGTACTTTGGCGGGAAGGCAATGAGCAGTTCTTC
TRBJ1-5	TRBV5-6	.	CASASGHGQPQHF	TGTGCCAGCGCCTCAGGTCATGGTCAGCCCCAGCATTTT
TRBJ1-2	TRBV11-2	TRBD1	CASSLTGDGYTF	TGTGCCAGCAGCTTGACAGGGGACGGCTACACCTTC
TRBJ2-7	TRBV7-9	.	CASSLNFREQYF	TGTGCCAGCAGCTTAAATTTCAGGGAGCAGTACTTC
TRBJ2-7	TRBV6-1	.	CASSRHQSVYEQYF	TGTGCCAGCAGCCGACACCAATCCGTTTACGAGCAGTACTTC
TRBJ1-3	TRBV7-9	TRBD1	CASSPRDRAGNTIYF	TGTGCCAGCAGCCCCCGGGACAGGGCGGGAAACACCATATATTTT
TRBJ2-1	TRBV7-6	.	CASSLAVGSFNEQFF	TGTGCCAGCAGCTTAGCGGTCGGGAGTTTCAATGAGCAGTTCTTC
TRBJ2-7	TRBV9	.	CASSVEPSSYEQYF	TGTGCCAGCAGCGTAGAGCCAAGCTCCTACGAGCAGTACTTC
TRBJ2-5	TRBV18	.	CASSLDIGETQYF	TGTGCCAGCTCACTTGACATTGGGGAGACCCAGTACTTC
TRBJ2-1	TRBV9	.	CASSRTSFSYNEQFF	TGTGCCAGCAGCCGCACTAGCTTCTCCTACAATGAGCAGTTCTTC
TRBJ1-1	TRBV28	.	CASVTLTGNTEAFF	TGTGCCAGCGTGACCTTGACAGGGAACACTGAAGCTTTCTTT
TRBJ2-7	TRBV2	TRBD2	CASSLLAGTYEQYF	TGTGCCAGCAGTCTGCTAGCGGGGACCTACGAGCAGTACTTC
TRBJ1-1	TRBV30	.	CAWSVGQGEEAFF	TGTGCCTGGAGTGTCGGGCAGGGTGAAGAAGCTTTCTTT
TRBJ2-3	TRBV5-6	.	CASTAASSSTDTQYF	TGTGCCAGCACGGCGGCTAGCAGCAGCACAGATACGCAGTATTTT
TRBJ2-4	TRBV4-3	TRBD2	CASSHGLEDFAKNIQYF	TGCGCCAGCAGCCACGGACTAGAGGATTTTGCCAAAAACATTCAGTACTTC
TRBJ1-1	TRBV5-6	.	CASSLSGTTFEAFF	TGTGCCAGCAGCTTGTCGGGGACAACGTTTGAAGCTTTCTTT
TRBJ1-5	TRBV5-6	TRBD1	CASSFFTGGSQPQHF	TGTGCCAGCAGCTTCTTTACAGGGGGGAGTCAGCCCCAGCATTTT
TRBJ2-7	TRBV27	TRBD2	CASSLSGGGSYEQYF	TGTGCCAGCAGTTTATCGGGGGGGGGATCCTACGAGCAGTACTTC
TRBJ1-1	TRBV7-9	TRBD1	CATGDSPTEAFF	TGTGCCACCGGGGACAGCCCTACTGAAGCTTTCTTT
TRBJ1-1	TRBV19	TRBD1	CASSTTTGRNTEAFF	TGTGCCAGTAGTACAACGACAGGGAGGAATACTGAAGCTTTCTTT
TRBJ2-7	TRBV30	.	CAWSVQGYGLYEQYF	TGTGCCTGGAGTGTACAGGGCTATGGTCTGTACGAGCAGTACTTC
TRBJ1-2	TRBV30	TRBD1	CAWSRDRAELNYGYTF	TGTGCCTGGAGTCGGGACAGGGCCGAACTAAACTATGGCTACACCTTC
TRBJ2-3	TRBV29-1	.	CSVVGGLTDTQYF	TGCAGCGTCGTGGGCGGGTTGACAGATACGCAGTATTTT
TRBJ2-7	TRBV4-1	.	CASSQDEGGEQYF	TGCGCCAGCAGCCAAGATGAGGGCGGCGAGCAGTACTTC
TRBJ2-7	TRBV11-2	.	CASSRRGGTSAEQYF	TGTGCCAGCAGTCGAAGGGGGGGTACCTCGGCGGAGCAGTACTTC
TRBJ2-2	TRBV4-1	.	CASSQDLPGKNTGELFF	TGCGCCAGCAGCCAAGATTTGCCAGGAAAGAACACCGGGGAGCTGTTTTTT
TRBJ1-1	TRBV11-2	TRBD1	CASSFNGQGNTEAFF	TGTGCCAGCAGCTTTAATGGACAGGGGAACACTGAAGCTTTCTTT
TRBJ1-2	TRBV28	.	CASTPGDYGYTF	TGTGCCAGCACCCCGGGGGACTATGGCTACACCTTC